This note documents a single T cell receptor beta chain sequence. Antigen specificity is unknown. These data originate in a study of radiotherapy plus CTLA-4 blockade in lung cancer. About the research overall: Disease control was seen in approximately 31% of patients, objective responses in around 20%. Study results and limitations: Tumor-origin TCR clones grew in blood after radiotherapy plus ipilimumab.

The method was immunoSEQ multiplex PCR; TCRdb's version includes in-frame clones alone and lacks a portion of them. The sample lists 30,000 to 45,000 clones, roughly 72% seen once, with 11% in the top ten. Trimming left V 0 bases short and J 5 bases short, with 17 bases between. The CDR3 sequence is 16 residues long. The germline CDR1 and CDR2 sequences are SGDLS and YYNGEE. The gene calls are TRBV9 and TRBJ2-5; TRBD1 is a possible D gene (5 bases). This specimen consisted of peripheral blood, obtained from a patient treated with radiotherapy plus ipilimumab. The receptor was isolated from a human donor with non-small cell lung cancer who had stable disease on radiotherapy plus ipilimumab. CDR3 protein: CASSVASQAGWETQYF. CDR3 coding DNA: TGTGCCAGCAGCGTAGCTTCTCAAGCAGGGTGGGAGACCCAGTACTTC.